Listed here are 6 T cell receptor beta chains from one sample, sequenced in a study of T cell responses to AZD1222 COVID-19 vaccine. Profiling relied on immunoSEQ multiplex PCR, and the TCRdb table lists in-frame clones only, not all of them. The sample lists more than 100,000 clones; 91% were seen once. Material: peripheral blood, obtained on day 0 of AZD1222 vaccination. The source of these receptors is an adult in good health.

The chain couples TRBV11-2 to TRBJ2-2; TRBD1 is a possible D gene (5 bases). This CDR3 contains 14 residues. CDR1 is SGHAT, CDR2 FQNNGV, per germline. V was clipped by 3 bases and J by 3 bases, with 8 bases between them. The CDR3 nucleotides read TGTGCCAGCAGCTTTCAAGGGGACACCGGGGAGCTGTTTTTT. It is translated as CASSFQGDTGELFF.

This rearrangement joins TRBV27 to TRBJ1-2; 7 positions agree with TRBD1. Germline loops: CDR1 MNHEY, CDR2 SMNVEV (reference sequence). Trimming at V came to 6 bases and at J to 2 bases, leaving 6 bases not matched to a gene. This CDR3 contains 14 residues. CDR3 amino acids: CASRNRGRNYGYTF. CDR3 coding DNA: TGTGCCAGCAGAAACAGGGGTCGAAACTATGGCTACACCTTC.

This chain links TRBV11-3 with TRBJ2-7, with 9 bases aligning to TRBD2. With 6 bases clipped from V and 4 bases from J, the junction kept 1 base outside the gene matches. From germline, CDR1 is SGHNT and CDR2 YENEEA. The CDR3 spans 12 residues. CDR3 loop: CASSSGSYEQYF. The CDR3 coding sequence is TGTGCCAGCAGTAGCGGGAGTTACGAGCAGTACTTC.

CDR3 coding DNA: TGCGCCAGCAGTGAAGTTGGGTACTTC. As protein: CASSEVGYF. V is TRBV10-1 and J is TRBJ2-4; D call uncertain. Looked up from germline, CDR1 is WNHNN and CDR2 is SYGVQD (reference sequence). The CDR3 totals 9 residues. Deletions cut 3 bases from V and 15 bases from J, with 6 bases between.

Here the CDR3 DNA reads TGTGCCAGCAGCAAAGAAAGGACTACGTTGAATAGCTACGAGCAGTACTTC. Protein product: CASSKERTTLNSYEQYF. The chain has TRBV21-1 and TRBJ2-7; the table's D call, TRBD2, was not checked against the DNA. TRBV21-1 is termed a pseudogene. This CDR3 region has 17 residues.

The chain carries TRBV5-6 and TRBJ2-7; the match to TRBD1 covers 9 bases. The length of the CDR3 is 14 residues. CDR1 is SGHDT, CDR2 YYEEEE, per germline. V lost 4 bases to trimming and J lost 6 bases; unmatched junction nucleotides: 8. Here the CDR3 reads CASSPATGGGEQYF. Written as DNA, the CDR3 is TGTGCCAGCAGCCCAGCCACAGGGGGCGGCGAGCAGTACTTC.